Described below is a single T cell receptor beta chain sequence and its context. MiXCR was run by TCRdb on the 5' RACE reads, yielding one entry per CDR3 protein. The sample includes approximately 43,000 distinct CDR3 sequences, around 7% of them seen just once. V was clipped by 4 bases and J by 5 bases, with 17 bases between them. CDR3 length equals 15 residues. CDR1 and CDR2 from the germline V gene are ENHRY and SYGVKD. The data derive from a study of early T cells in non-severe SARS-CoV-2 infection. The clonotype originates from an adult who was a healthcare worker with PCR-confirmed SARS-CoV-2 infection or an uninfected control (not recorded which). Sequencing input: whole blood. The chain couples TRBV10-3 to TRBJ2-5; D is unresolved. CDR3 amino acids: CAISAIGRAEETQYF. CDR3 DNA sequence: TGTGCCATCAGTGCCATCGGTAGGGCGGAGGAGACCCAGTACTTC.